This T cell receptor beta chain is drawn from a study of blood T cell repertoires in COVID-19. Study-level information: Acute and convalescent COVID-19 samples came from the United States, Italy and Spain.

CDR1 and CDR2 (germline): SGHRS, YFSETQ. The CDR3 is 15 amino acids. V shed 2 bases and J 1 base; nucleotides not matched to a gene: 4. Per the original methods: Reference gene primer amplification in the assay estimated nucleated cell counts. The protocol was immunoSEQ multiplex PCR, while the TCRdb copy is restricted to in-frame clones and leaves out a portion. Clone size and V and J calls were adopted from that table, with D and trimming inferred from the DNA. The data show about 330,000 clones, with more than 70% seen just once and approximately 5% held by the top ten. Those who participated ranged in age from roughly 18 to 90 years and resided in 20 to 25 US areas.

This chain connects TRBV5-1 to TRBJ2-3; 7 bases map to TRBD2. This TCR was recovered from a woman aged 25 to 39 who had recovered from COVID-19. Specimen: PBMCs or T cells enriched from blood (not recorded which). The CDR3 DNA is TGCGCCAGCAGCTTTGGGGCGGGGGGCACAGATACGCAGTATTTT. This sequence encodes CASSFGAGGTDTQYF. Drawing the rest from reference TRBV5-1 and TRBJ2-3, the complete variable domain is KAGVTQTPRYLIKTRGQQVTLSCSPISGHRSVSWYQQTPGQGLQFLFEYFSETQRNKGNFPGRFSGRQFSNSRSEMNVSTLELGDSALYLCASSFGAGGTDTQYFGPGTRLTVL.